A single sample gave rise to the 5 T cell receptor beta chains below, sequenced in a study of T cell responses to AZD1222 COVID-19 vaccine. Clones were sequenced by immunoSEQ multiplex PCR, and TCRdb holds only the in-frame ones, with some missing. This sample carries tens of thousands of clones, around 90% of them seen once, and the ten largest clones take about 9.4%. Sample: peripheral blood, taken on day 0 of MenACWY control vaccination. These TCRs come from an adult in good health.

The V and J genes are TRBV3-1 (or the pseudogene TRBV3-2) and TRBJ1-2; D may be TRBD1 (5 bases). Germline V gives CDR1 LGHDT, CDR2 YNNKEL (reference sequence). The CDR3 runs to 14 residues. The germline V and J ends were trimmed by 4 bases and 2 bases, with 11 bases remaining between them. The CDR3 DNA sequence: TGTGCCAGCAGCCGAACACAGGTAAACTATGGCTACACCTTC. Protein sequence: CASSRTQVNYGYTF.

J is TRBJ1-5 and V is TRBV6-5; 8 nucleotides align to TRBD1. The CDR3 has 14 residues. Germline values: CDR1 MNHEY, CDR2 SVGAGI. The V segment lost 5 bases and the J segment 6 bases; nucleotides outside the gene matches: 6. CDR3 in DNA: TGTGCCAGCAGTCTGGACAGGGAGGTTCAGCCCCAGCATTTT. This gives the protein CASSLDREVQPQHF.

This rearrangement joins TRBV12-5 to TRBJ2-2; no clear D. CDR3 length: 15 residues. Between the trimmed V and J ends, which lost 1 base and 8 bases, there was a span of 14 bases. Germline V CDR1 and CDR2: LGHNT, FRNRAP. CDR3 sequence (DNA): TGTGCTAGTGGTTTGGGTATAACAAATGAGGGGGAGCTGTTTTTT. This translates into CASGLGITNEGELFF.

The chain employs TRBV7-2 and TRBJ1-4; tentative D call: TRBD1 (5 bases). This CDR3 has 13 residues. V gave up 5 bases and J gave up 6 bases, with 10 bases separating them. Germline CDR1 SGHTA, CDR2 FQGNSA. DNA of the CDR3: TGTGCCAGCAGCACAGGACAAGATGAAAAACTGTTTTTT. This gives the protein CASSTGQDEKLFF.

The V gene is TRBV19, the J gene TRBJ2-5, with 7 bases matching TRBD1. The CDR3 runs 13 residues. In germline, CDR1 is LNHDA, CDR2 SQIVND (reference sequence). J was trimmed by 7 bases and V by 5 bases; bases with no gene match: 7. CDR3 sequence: CASSPGQEGTQYF. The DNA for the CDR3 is TGTGCCAGTAGTCCCGGACAGGAAGGGACCCAGTACTTC.